The next 8 T cell receptor beta chains were all read from a single sample in a study of T cell repertoires in ileal Crohn's disease. The method was immunoSEQ multiplex PCR; TCRdb's version includes in-frame clones alone and lacks a portion of them. The sample includes around 5,000 clones, 87% seen only once; the top ten take 4% to 4.5%. The time point here: proximal margin of the surgical specimen (macroscopically non-inflamed). The sample was ileal tissue. The receptors derive from an adult with Crohn's disease.

The V and J genes are TRBV27 and TRBJ2-1; 7 nucleotides align to TRBD2. CDR3 length: 16 amino acids. Germline CDR1 and CDR2: MNHEY and SMNVEV (reference sequence). V trimming: 6 bases; J trimming: 0 bases; junction bases outside the gene matches: 8. This CDR3 is CASSRERDPSYNEQFF. In DNA form, the CDR3 reads TGTGCCAGCAGCCGAGAGCGGGATCCCTCCTACAATGAGCAGTTCTTC.

This chain links TRBV19 with TRBJ2-1, with 11 bases that match TRBD2. With V trimmed by 3 bases and J by 9 bases, 7 bases remained unmatched. The length of the CDR3 is 15 residues. Germline V gene sequence: CDR1 LNHDA, CDR2 SQIVND (reference sequence). The CDR3 sequence is CASSMGTSGIGEQFF. The CDR3 region has the DNA TGTGCCAGTAGTATGGGGACTAGCGGTATAGGTGAGCAGTTCTTC.

This chain connects TRBV28 to TRBJ1-2; no clear D gene. V was clipped by 3 bases and J by 7 bases, with 15 bases between them. Germline lookup yields CDR1 MDHEN and CDR2 SYDVKM. The CDR3 length is 14 residues. The CDR3 loop reads CASSLDRGVGGYTF. The CDR3 DNA follows: TGTGCCAGCAGTTTGGACCGGGGTGTGGGTGGCTACACCTTC.

This rearrangement joins TRBV18 to TRBJ2-2, with D hard to call. V lost 4 bases and J lost 0, with 12 bases in between. The germline V gene encodes CDR1 KGHSH and CDR2 LQKENI. The CDR3 totals 16 residues. CDR3 amino acids: CASSRGEATNTGELFF. The CDR3 nucleotides read TGTGCCAGCTCACGGGGTGAGGCCACGAACACCGGGGAGCTGTTTTTT.

This CDR3 reads CASALAGGGTDTQYF. DNA for the CDR3: TGTGCCAGCGCATTAGCGGGAGGCGGCACAGATACGCAGTATTTT. The chain links TRBV11-2 to TRBJ2-3, with 10 bases that match TRBD2. The CDR3 length is 15 residues. The germline V gene encodes CDR1 SGHAT and CDR2 FQNNGV. The J segment lost 1 base and the V segment lost 8 bases, leaving 6 bases of the junction unmatched.

The rearrangement uses TRBV5-1 and TRBJ2-2; TRBD2 aligns across 11 bases. The CDR3 sequence is 21 residues long. In germline, CDR1 is SGHRS, CDR2 YFSETQ. The J segment lost 0 bases and the V segment lost 1 base, leaving 14 bases of the junction unmatched. Here the CDR3 DNA reads TGCGCCAGCAGCTTGCCTAGCGGGAGGTCGGTATCTCCTACGAACACCGGGGAGCTGTTTTTT. Protein: CASSLPSGRSVSPTNTGELFF.

The rearrangement joins TRBV29-1 to TRBJ2-3, with unresolved D. Germline V gives CDR1 SQVTM, CDR2 ANQGSEA. The ends were cut back, 3 bases at V and 5 bases at J, with 9 bases in the middle. The CDR3 sequence is 12 residues long. DNA for the CDR3: TGCAGCGTTGAGGTGGGAAGAGATACGCAGTATTTT. Its translation is CSVEVGRDTQYF.

The chain carries TRBV28 and TRBJ2-5; 13 bases map to TRBD2. CDR3 size: 15 residues. Germline CDR1 and CDR2: MDHEN and SYDVKM. Trimming removed 5 bases from V and 8 bases from J; junction bases left unmatched: 8. CDR3 loop: CASSQRGTSGNTQYF. The CDR3 bases are TGTGCCAGCAGTCAAAGAGGGACTAGCGGGAATACCCAGTACTTC.